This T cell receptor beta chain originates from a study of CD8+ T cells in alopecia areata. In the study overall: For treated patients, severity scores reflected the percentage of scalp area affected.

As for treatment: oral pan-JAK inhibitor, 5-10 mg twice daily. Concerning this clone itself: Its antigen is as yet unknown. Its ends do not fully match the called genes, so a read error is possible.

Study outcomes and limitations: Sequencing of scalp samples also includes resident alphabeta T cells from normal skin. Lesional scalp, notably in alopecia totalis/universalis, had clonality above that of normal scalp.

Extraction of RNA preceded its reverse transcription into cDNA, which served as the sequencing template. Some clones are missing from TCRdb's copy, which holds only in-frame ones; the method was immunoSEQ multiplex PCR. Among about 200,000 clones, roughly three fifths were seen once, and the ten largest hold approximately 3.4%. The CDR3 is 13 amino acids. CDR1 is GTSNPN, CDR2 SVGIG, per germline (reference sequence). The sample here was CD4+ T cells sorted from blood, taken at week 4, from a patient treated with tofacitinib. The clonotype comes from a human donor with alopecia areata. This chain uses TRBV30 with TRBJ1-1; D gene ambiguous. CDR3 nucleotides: TGTGCCTGGAGTGGGTTCGGTGCGGTAGAAGCCTTCTTT. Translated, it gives CAWSGFGAVEAFF.